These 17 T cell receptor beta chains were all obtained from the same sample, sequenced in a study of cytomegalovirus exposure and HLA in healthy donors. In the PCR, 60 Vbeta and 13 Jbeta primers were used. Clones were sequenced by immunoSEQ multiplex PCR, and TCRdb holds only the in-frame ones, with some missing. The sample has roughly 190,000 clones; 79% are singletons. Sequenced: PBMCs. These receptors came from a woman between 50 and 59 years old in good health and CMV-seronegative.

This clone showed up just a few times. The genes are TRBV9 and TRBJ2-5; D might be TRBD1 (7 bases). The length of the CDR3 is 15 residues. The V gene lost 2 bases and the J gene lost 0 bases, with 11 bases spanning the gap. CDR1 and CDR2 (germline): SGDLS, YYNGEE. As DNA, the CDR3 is TGTGCCAGCAGCGTGGGGGGACAGCACCAAGAGACCCAGTACTTC. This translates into CASSVGGQHQETQYF.

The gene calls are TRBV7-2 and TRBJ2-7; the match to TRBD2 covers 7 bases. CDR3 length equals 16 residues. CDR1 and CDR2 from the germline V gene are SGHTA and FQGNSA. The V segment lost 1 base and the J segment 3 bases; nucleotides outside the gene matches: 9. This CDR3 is CASSLVGGAQDYEQYF. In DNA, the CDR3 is TGTGCCAGCAGCTTAGTGGGAGGGGCCCAGGACTACGAGCAGTACTTC.

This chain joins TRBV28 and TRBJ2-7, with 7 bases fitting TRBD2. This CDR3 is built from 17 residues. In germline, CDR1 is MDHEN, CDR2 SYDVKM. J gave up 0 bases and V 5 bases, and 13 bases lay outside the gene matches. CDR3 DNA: TGTGCCAGCAGTAACCCCGGGCTAGCGGAAAGCTCCTACGAGCAGTACTTC. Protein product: CASSNPGLAESSYEQYF.

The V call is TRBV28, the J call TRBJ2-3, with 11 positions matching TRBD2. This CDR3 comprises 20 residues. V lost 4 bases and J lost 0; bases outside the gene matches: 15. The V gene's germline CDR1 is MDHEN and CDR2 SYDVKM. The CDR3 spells CASSSPSLAGVRSSTDTQYF. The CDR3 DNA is TGTGCCAGCAGTTCACCTTCACTAGCGGGAGTACGGTCTAGCACAGATACGCAGTATTTT.

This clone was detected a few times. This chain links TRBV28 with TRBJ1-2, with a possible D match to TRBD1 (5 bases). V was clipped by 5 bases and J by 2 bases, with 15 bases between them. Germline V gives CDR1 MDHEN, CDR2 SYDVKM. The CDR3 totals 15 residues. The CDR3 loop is CASSTGPPGNYGYTF. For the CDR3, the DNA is TGTGCCAGCAGTACCGGGCCACCAGGGAACTATGGCTACACCTTC.

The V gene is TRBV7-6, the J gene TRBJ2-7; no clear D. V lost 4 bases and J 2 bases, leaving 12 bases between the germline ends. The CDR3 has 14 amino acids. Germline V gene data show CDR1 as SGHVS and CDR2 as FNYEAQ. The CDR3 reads CASSSGLGTYEQYF. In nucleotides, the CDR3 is TGTGCCAGCAGCTCTGGCCTAGGAACCTACGAGCAGTACTTC.

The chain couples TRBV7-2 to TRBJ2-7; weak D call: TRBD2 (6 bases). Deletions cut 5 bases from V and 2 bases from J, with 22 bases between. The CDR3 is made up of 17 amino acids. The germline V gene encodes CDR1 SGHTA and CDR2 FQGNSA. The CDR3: CASSAPQGLPRTYEQYF. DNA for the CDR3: TGTGCCAGCAGCGCGCCCCAGGGACTTCCCCGGACCTACGAGCAGTACTTC.

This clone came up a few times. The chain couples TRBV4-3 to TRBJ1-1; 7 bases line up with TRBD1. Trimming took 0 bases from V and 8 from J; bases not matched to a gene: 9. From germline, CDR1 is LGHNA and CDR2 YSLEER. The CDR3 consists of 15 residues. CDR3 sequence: CASSQDTGQLVEAFF. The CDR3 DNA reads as TGCGCCAGCAGCCAAGATACGGGACAGTTGGTCGAAGCTTTCTTT.

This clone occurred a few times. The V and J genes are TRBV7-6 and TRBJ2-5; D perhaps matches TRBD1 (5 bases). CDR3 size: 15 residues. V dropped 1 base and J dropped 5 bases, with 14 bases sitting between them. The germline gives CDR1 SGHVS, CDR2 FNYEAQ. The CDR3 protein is CASSLGTYPAETQYF. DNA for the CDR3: TGTGCCAGCAGCTTAGGGACATACCCGGCGGAGACCCAGTACTTC. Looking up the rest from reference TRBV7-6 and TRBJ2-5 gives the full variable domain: GAGVSQSPRYKVTKRGQDVALRCDPISGHVSLYWYRQALGQGPEFLTYFNYEAQQDKSGLPNDRFSAERPEGSISTLTIQRTEQRDSAMYRCASSLGTYPAETQYFGPGTRLLVL.

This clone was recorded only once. The DNA of the CDR3 is TGCGCCAGCAGCCATAACCGGGACAGGGGCCCCTCTGGGGCCAACGTCCTGACTTTC. As protein: CASSHNRDRGPSGANVLTF. This rearrangement joins TRBV4-3 to TRBJ2-6; 10 bases are a match to TRBD1. Germline CDR1 and CDR2: LGHNA and YSLEER. Germline trimming cut 3 bases from V and 0 bases from J; bases unmatched to any gene: 8. The CDR3 length is 19 residues.

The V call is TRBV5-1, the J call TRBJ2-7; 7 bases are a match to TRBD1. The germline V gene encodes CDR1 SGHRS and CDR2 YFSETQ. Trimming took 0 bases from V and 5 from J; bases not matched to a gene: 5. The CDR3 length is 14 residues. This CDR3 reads CASSLGQGPDEQYF. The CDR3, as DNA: TGCGCCAGCAGCTTGGGACAGGGCCCGGACGAGCAGTACTTC.

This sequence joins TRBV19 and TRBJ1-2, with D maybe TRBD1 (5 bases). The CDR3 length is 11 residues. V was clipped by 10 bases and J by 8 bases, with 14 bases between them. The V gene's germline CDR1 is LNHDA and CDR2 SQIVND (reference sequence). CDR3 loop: CATVTGGGYTF. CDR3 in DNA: TGTGCCACCGTTACAGGCGGAGGCTACACCTTC.

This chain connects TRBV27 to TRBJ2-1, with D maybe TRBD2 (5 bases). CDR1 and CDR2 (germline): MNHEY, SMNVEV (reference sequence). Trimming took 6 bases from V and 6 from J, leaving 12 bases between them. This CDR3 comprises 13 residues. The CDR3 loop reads CASRSSGLNEQFF. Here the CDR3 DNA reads TGTGCCAGCAGAAGCAGTGGACTCAATGAGCAGTTCTTC.

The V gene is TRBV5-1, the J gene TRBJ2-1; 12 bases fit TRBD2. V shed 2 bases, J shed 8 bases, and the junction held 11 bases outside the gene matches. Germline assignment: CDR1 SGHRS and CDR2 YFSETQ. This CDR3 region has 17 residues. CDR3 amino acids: CASSLTTLAGGEDEQFF. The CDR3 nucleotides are TGCGCCAGCAGCTTAACTACACTAGCGGGGGGCGAAGATGAGCAGTTCTTC.

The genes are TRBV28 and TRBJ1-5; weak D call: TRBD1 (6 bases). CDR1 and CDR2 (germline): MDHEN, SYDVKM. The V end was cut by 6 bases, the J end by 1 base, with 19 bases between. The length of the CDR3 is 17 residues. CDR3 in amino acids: CASSWSGTSSSNQPQHF. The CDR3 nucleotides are TGTGCCAGCAGCTGGTCGGGGACATCTAGCAGCAATCAGCCCCAGCATTTT.

The CDR3 sequence is CASSFDDRAEGGYTF. CDR3 sequence (DNA): TGTGCCAGCAGCTTTGACGACAGGGCCGAGGGTGGCTACACCTTC. This chain links TRBV6-5 with TRBJ1-2, with 7 bases identical to TRBD1. This CDR3 has 15 amino acids. V lost 6 bases to trimming and J lost 7 bases; unmatched junction nucleotides: 14. Germline lookup yields CDR1 MNHEY and CDR2 SVGAGI.

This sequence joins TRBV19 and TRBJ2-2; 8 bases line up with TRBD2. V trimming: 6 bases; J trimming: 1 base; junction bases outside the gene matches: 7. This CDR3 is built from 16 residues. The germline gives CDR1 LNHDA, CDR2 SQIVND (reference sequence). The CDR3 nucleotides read TGTGCCAGTAGAGCGGTAGCGGGAAGGAACACCGGGGAGCTGTTTTTT. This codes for CASRAVAGRNTGELFF.